The rows below give T cell receptor beta chains drawn from one sample of a study of cytomegalovirus exposure and HLA in healthy donors. Profiling relied on immunoSEQ multiplex PCR, and the TCRdb table lists in-frame clones only, not all of them. This sample has 250,000 to 300,000 clones, with approximately 84% found just once. The sequenced sample was PBMCs. These receptors were collected from a woman between 35 and 50 years old in good health and CMV-seropositive. CDR3s include the opening cysteine and the closing phenylalanine or tryptophan. The order of the fields is clone size, J gene, V gene, D gene, CDR3 DNA, CDR3 protein. The D gene is left open where the match is weak. Some rows have no size entry. The others give once, few or many, or a class for an expanded clone.

.,TRBJ2-1,TRBV29-1,.,TGCAGCGTTGACAAAATTAGCTACAATGAGCAGTTCTTC,CSVDKISYNEQFF
.,TRBJ1-5,TRBV5-6,TRBD1,TGTGCCAGCAGCGGGAACGACAGGGGCGATCAGCCCCAGCATTTT,CASSGNDRGDQPQHF
.,TRBJ1-4,TRBV30,.,TGTGCCTGGAGTGGGGGCCAGCTTGCAACTAATGAAAAACTGTTTTTT,CAWSGGQLATNEKLFF
.,TRBJ1-2,TRBV28,.,TGTGCCAGCAGTGGAGGGACTTGGAATGGCTACACCTTC,CASSGGTWNGYTF
.,TRBJ1-2,TRBV5-1,.,TGCGCCAGCAGCTTGGATGGCAGGAACCACTATGGCTACACCTTC,CASSLDGRNHYGYTF
few,TRBJ2-7,TRBV6-5,TRBD2,TGTGCCACCAGACTAGCGGGAGGGACATACGAGCAGTACTTC,CATRLAGGTYEQYF
.,TRBJ2-1,TRBV5-4,TRBD2,TGTGCCAGCAGCCCAGGACTAGCGGGAGGAAGGTACAATGAGCAGTTCTTC,CASSPGLAGGRYNEQFF
.,TRBJ2-6,TRBV6-5,.,TGTGCCACACAACAGGACTCTGGGGCCAACGTCCTGACTTTC,CATQQDSGANVLTF
.,TRBJ2-1,TRBV5-8,.,TGTGCCAGCACCGTTCGTCCGGGAACGTACAATGAGCAGTTCTTC,CASTVRPGTYNEQFF
few,TRBJ2-7,TRBV7-8,TRBD2,TGTGCCAGCAGTTTTCCCTCGTCCGGGACTAGCGGCTACGAGCAGTACTTC,CASSFPSSGTSGYEQYF